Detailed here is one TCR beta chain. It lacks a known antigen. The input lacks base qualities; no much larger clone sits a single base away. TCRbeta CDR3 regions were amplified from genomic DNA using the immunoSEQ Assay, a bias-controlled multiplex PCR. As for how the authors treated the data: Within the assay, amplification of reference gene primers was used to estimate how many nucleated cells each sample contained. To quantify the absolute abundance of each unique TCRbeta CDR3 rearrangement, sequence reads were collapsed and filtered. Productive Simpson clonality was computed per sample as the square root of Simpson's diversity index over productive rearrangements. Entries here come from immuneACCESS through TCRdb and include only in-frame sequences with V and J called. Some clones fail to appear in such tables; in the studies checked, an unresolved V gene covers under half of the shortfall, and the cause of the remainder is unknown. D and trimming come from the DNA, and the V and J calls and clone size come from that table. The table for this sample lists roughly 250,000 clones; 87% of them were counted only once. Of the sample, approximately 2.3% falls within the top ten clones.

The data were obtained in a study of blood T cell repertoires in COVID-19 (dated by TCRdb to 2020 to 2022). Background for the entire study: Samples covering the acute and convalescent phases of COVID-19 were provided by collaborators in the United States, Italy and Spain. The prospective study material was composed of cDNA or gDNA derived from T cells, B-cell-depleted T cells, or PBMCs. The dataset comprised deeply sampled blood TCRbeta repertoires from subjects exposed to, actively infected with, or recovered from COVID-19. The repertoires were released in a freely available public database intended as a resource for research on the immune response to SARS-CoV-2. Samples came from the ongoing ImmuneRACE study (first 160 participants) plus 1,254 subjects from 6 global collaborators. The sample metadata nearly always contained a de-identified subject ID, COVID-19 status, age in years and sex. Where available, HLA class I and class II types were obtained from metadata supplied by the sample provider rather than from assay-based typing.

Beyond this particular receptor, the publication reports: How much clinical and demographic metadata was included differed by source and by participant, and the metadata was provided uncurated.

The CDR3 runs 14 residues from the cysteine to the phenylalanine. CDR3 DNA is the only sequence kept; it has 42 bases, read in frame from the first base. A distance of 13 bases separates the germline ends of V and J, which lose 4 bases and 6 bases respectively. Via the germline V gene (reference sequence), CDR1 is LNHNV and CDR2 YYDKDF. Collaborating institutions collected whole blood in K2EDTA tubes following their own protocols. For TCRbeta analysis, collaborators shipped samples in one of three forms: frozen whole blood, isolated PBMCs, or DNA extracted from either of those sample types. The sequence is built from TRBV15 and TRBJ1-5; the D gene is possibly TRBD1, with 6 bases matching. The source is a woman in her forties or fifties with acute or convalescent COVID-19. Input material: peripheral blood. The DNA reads TGTGCCACCAGCAAGCAGGGGCCTCTTCAGCCCCAGCATTTT. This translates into CATSKQGPLQPQHF.